This T cell receptor beta chain was profiled in a study of blood T cell repertoires in COVID-19. Study in general: There were acute and convalescent COVID-19 samples, and they came from the United States, Italy and Spain. Sample material is recorded as cDNA or gDNA derived from T cells, B-cell-depleted T cells, or PBMCs.

Germline V CDR1 and CDR2: MDHEN, SYDVKM. Trimming removed 5 bases at V and 4 bases at J, with 14 bases between. This CDR3 region has 14 residues. In the original workflow: Amplification with reference gene primers provided the estimates of nucleated cell counts. Assay: immunoSEQ multiplex PCR; the TCRdb copy retains only in-frame clones and omits some. The DNA gave D and trimming, while V, J and clone size come from that table. Of some 260,000 clones detected, over 80% appear once; the ten largest clones hold roughly a tenth. The chain uses TRBV28 and TRBJ2-5; possibly TRBD2 for D (7 bases). The specimen sequenced was peripheral blood. This receptor was obtained from a woman between 65 and 79 years old with COVID-19, enrolled during active disease. The DNA of the CDR3 is TGTGCCAGCAGTGAGGGGGGGGTTAGAGAGACCCAGTACTTC. Protein: CASSEGGVRETQYF.